The 15 T cell receptor beta chains below all came from one sample that was sequenced in a study of cytomegalovirus exposure and HLA in healthy donors. With 60 Vbeta and 13 Jbeta primers, the PCR was carried out. Profiled with immunoSEQ multiplex PCR; TCRdb holds only in-frame clones, not every one. The sample carries around 170,000 clones, around 83% recorded once. Sequenced material: PBMCs. The receptors here all came from a woman aged 18-29 years in good health and CMV-seronegative.

The CDR3 nucleotides are TGTGCCAGCAGCGCTGGGACTAGGGGGGAGACCCAGTACTTC. It yields the protein CASSAGTRGETQYF. The chain combines TRBV9 with TRBJ2-5, with 8 bases fitting TRBD2. The V and J ends lost 3 bases and 5 bases, in that order; junction bases with no gene match: 6. Germline V gene data show CDR1 as SGDLS and CDR2 as YYNGEE. The CDR3 is 14 amino acids. The entire variable domain, with the rest obtained from reference TRBV9 and TRBJ2-5, is as follows: DSGVTQTPKHLITATGQRVTLRCSPRSGDLSVYWYQQSLDQGLQFLIQYYNGEERAKGNILERFSAQQFPDLHSELNLSSLELGDSALYFCASSAGTRGETQYFGPGTRLLVL.

This chain uses TRBV18 with TRBJ2-1; TRBD2 matches at 9 bases. The germline V gene has CDR1 KGHSH and CDR2 LQKENI. This CDR3 is 14 amino acids long. With 1 base clipped from V and 7 bases from J, the junction kept 2 bases outside the gene matches. The CDR3 DNA reads as TGTGCCAGCTCACCACTTAGCGGGAGTAATGAGCAGTTCTTC. As protein: CASSPLSGSNEQFF.

This clone was detected only once. The chain couples TRBV6-1 to TRBJ2-1; D is perhaps TRBD2 (5 bases). CDR3 size: 15 residues. In germline, CDR1 is MNHNS, CDR2 SASEGT. Trimming shortened V by 6 bases and J by 4 bases, and 16 bases separated the two germline ends. The CDR3 bases are TGTGCCAGCAGGAGCGGCTCGGCCCTTTACAATGAGCAGTTCTTC. Translating it yields CASRSGSALYNEQFF.

V usage is TRBV5-1 and J usage is TRBJ2-3; D perhaps matches TRBD2 (7 bases). The CDR3 has 14 amino acids. V was cut by 5 bases and J by 7 bases, with 17 bases left in between. Germline CDR1 reads SGHRS; CDR2 reads YFSETQ. The CDR3 DNA reads as TGCGCCAGCAGTGACCCGGGGGGCTCGTATACGCAGTATTTT. It yields the protein CASSDPGGSYTQYF.

The chain recombines TRBV6-1 with TRBJ2-1, with 9 bases identical to TRBD1. Germline V CDR1 and CDR2: MNHNS, SASEGT. Trimming at V came to 5 bases and at J to 4 bases, leaving 6 bases not matched to a gene. The CDR3 contains 15 residues. The DNA of the CDR3 is TGTGCCAGCAGTATCACAGGGGGCCAATACAATGAGCAGTTCTTC. It yields the protein CASSITGGQYNEQFF.

The CDR3 sequence: CASHRDPNQPQHF. The CDR3 nucleotides are TGTGCCAGCCACAGGGACCCAAATCAGCCCCAGCATTTT. The gene calls are TRBV6-1 and TRBJ1-5; possibly TRBD1 for D (6 bases). Germline V gives CDR1 MNHNS, CDR2 SASEGT. The CDR3 is 13 residues long. V lost 8 bases to trimming and J lost 4 bases, with 12 bases between them.

J is TRBJ2-5 and V is TRBV28; no firm D call. The end of the DNA is better explained by TRBJ2-7, so the J call may be wrong. This CDR3 is built from 12 residues. Germline V CDR1 and CDR2: MDHEN, SYDVKM. In DNA, the CDR3 is TGTGCCAGCAGAGAAAACAGCTACGAGCAGTACTTC. Translated, it gives CASRENSYEQYF.

This clone was seen only once. The genes are TRBV5-4 and TRBJ1-2, with 8 bases that match TRBD1. The junction had 9 bases not matched to a gene; V was cut back by 1 base and J by 4 bases. The CDR3 length is 16 residues. From germline, CDR1 is SGHNT and CDR2 YYREEE (reference sequence). CDR3 region: CASSLYSSGGSYGYTF. The CDR3 DNA reads TGTGCCAGCAGCTTGTACTCGTCAGGGGGCTCCTATGGCTACACCTTC.

In this sample, this clone turned up once. The chain joins TRBV5-4 to TRBJ1-3; 9 bases are shared with TRBD1. The J segment lost 3 bases and the V segment lost 0 bases, leaving 4 bases of the junction unmatched. The germline V gene encodes CDR1 SGHNT and CDR2 YYREEE (reference sequence). This CDR3 contains 16 residues. CDR3 sequence reads: CASSLGTGAVGNTIYF. CDR3 DNA: TGTGCCAGCAGCTTGGGGACAGGGGCAGTTGGAAACACCATATATTTT.

The gene calls are TRBV7-9 and TRBJ2-1; 9 bases line up with TRBD1. With V trimmed by 4 bases and J by 8 bases, 6 bases remained unmatched. Germline V CDR1 and CDR2: SEHNR, FQNEAQ (reference sequence). This CDR3 is built from 14 residues. The CDR3 here is CASSSHRGHDEQFF. The CDR3 nucleotides are TGTGCCAGCAGCTCACACAGGGGGCACGATGAGCAGTTCTTC.

The chain couples TRBV7-3 to TRBJ2-3; possibly TRBD2 for D (5 bases). There are 17 residues in the CDR3. CDR1 is SGHTA, CDR2 FQGTGA, per germline. Trimming removed 4 bases from V and 0 bases from J, with 17 bases in between. CDR3 bases: TGTGCCAGCAGCTCGTATACTGGGAGCCCTAGCACAGATACGCAGTATTTT. It codes for CASSSYTGSPSTDTQYF.

V and J are TRBV15 and TRBJ1-5; 9 bases map to TRBD1. The CDR3 loop spans 17 amino acids. The V gene end was trimmed by 2 bases and the J gene end by 0 bases; junction bases not matched to a gene: 5. The germline V gene encodes CDR1 LNHNV and CDR2 YYDKDF (reference sequence). CDR3 protein: CATSRKGTGYSNQPQHF. The CDR3 nucleotides are TGTGCCACCAGCAGAAAAGGGACAGGGTATAGCAATCAGCCCCAGCATTTT.

The DNA of the CDR3 is TGTGCCAGCAGCCGACCTTGGGCGGAGACCCAGTACTTC. It translates to CASSRPWAETQYF. The chain recombines TRBV7-9 with TRBJ2-5, with no clear D. Looked up from germline, CDR1 is SEHNR and CDR2 is FQNEAQ (reference sequence). The CDR3 extends over 13 amino acids. V shed 5 bases and J shed 5 bases, with 12 bases lying between them.

V usage is TRBV14 and J usage is TRBJ2-3; 8 bases line up with TRBD2. Looked up from germline, CDR1 is SGHDN and CDR2 is FVKESK. The V and J ends lost 0 bases and 7 bases, in that order; junction bases with no gene match: 6. CDR3 length: 15 residues. The CDR3 spells CASSQERGGINTQYF. The CDR3 nucleotides read TGTGCCAGCAGCCAAGAACGGGGGGGCATCAATACGCAGTATTTT.

The chain is built from TRBV6-5 and TRBJ2-7; the match to TRBD1 covers 9 bases. After removal of 5 bases from V and 0 bases from J, the junction contained 5 bases not matched to a gene. The CDR3 contains 15 residues. The germline CDR1 and CDR2 sequences are MNHEY and SVGAGI. The chain's CDR3 is CASSPGTGSSYEQYF. CDR3 DNA: TGTGCCAGCAGTCCCGGGACAGGGAGCTCCTACGAGCAGTACTTC.